The 8 T cell receptor beta chains reported below all come from one sample, sequenced in a study of blood T cell repertoires in COVID-19 (dated by TCRdb to the early 2020s). Preparation of the library involved the immunoSEQ multiplex PCR assay. Held by TCRdb, this immuneACCESS table contains in-frame sequences only and omits some clones. Under half of the omission traces to an unresolved V gene where checked; the cause of the rest is unknown. The sample records 95,000 to 150,000 clones, about 80% of which are singletons. Clones ranked in the top ten supply 16% of the sample. Sequenced material: peripheral blood. The receptor source for this set is a man in his sixties with active or convalescent COVID-19.

V usage is TRBV6-4 and J usage is TRBJ2-2; D is uncertain. V shed 3 bases and J shed 0 bases, with 11 bases lying between them. The length of the CDR3 is 16 residues. CDR1 is MRHNA, CDR2 SNTAGT, per germline. DNA of the CDR3: TGTGCCAGCAGTGAGCGACACCCCACGAACACCGGGGAGCTGTTTTTT. Protein product: CASSERHPTNTGELFF.

The rearrangement uses TRBV28 and TRBJ1-1; TRBD1 matches at 8 bases. This CDR3 is built from 18 residues. Unmatched junction bases numbered 17, after V lost 6 bases and J lost 2 bases. Germline CDR1 is MDHEN and CDR2 is SYDVKM. The CDR3 DNA reads as TGTGCCAGCAGACTACTCCGGACCAAGGGACAGGAAAACACTGAAGCTTTCTTT. Translating it yields CASRLLRTKGQENTEAFF.

The chain uses TRBV5-4 and TRBJ2-3; 13 bases map to TRBD2. V shed 4 bases and J 8 bases; nucleotides not matched to a gene: 10. Germline CDR1 reads SGHNT; CDR2 reads YYREEE (reference sequence). This CDR3 has 16 amino acids. The DNA of the CDR3 is TGTGCCAGCAGCCGGACTAGCGGGAGCTCCCGCCGTACGCAGTATTTT. Translation: CASSRTSGSSRRTQYF.

The rearrangement links TRBV2 to TRBJ2-7; TRBD1 is a possible D gene (6 bases). V was trimmed by 7 bases and J by 3 bases, leaving 16 bases between them. This CDR3 spans 14 amino acids. CDR1 SNHLY and CDR2 FYNNEI come from the germline V gene. CDR3 loop: CASTEAGTLYEQYF. The CDR3 region has the DNA TGTGCCAGCACCGAAGCTGGGACACTCTACGAGCAGTACTTC.

The chain couples TRBV19 to TRBJ2-7; weak D call: TRBD1 (6 bases). Germline CDR1 is LNHDA and CDR2 is SQIVND (reference sequence). This CDR3 contains 13 residues. The V end lost 4 bases, the J end lost 0 bases, and 7 bases lay between the germline ends. The CDR3 nucleotides are TGTGCCAGTAGTACGGGACACTCCTACGAGCAGTACTTC. This sequence encodes CASSTGHSYEQYF.

J is TRBJ1-3 and V is TRBV30; 7 nucleotides match TRBD1. Germline CDR1 reads GTSNPN; CDR2 reads SVGIG (reference sequence). The trim removed 2 bases at V and 0 bases at J, leaving 7 bases unmatched. The CDR3 is 16 residues long. DNA for the CDR3: TGTGCCTGGAGTCCGGGACAGCCTAACTCTGGAAACACCATATATTTT. Amino acid sequence: CAWSPGQPNSGNTIYF.

This clone appeared a few times. This chain joins TRBV27 and TRBJ2-7; 8 positions match TRBD1. The CDR3 covers 13 residues. The germline V gene has CDR1 MNHEY and CDR2 SMNVEV (reference sequence). V lost 3 bases and J lost 7; bases outside the gene matches: 5. CDR3 loop: CASSFGTGFEQYF. The CDR3 DNA reads TGTGCCAGCAGTTTTGGGACAGGCTTTGAGCAGTACTTC.

The chain recombines TRBV18 with TRBJ1-1, with 9 bases identical to TRBD1. J was trimmed by 1 base and V by 5 bases; bases with no gene match: 2. Germline CDR1 and CDR2: KGHSH and LQKENI. This CDR3 is 14 amino acids long. CDR3 in amino acids: CASSGGQGNTEAFF. The CDR3 DNA follows: TGTGCCAGCTCAGGGGGACAGGGGAACACTGAAGCTTTCTTT.